This is a list of T cell receptor beta chains from one sample in a study of T-cell reconstitution after alpha-beta-depleted transplantation in children. TCRdb reprocessed the PCR reads via MiXCR and lists one record per CDR3 protein. The sample shows roughly 500,000 distinct CDR3 sequences, under 12% of them seen only once. The source material was PBMCs, sampled before TCRalphabeta/CD19-depleted stem cell transplant. These receptors all stem from a child under 10 years old with inherited bone marrow failure, due to receive a stem cell transplant. Both conserved end residues are part of each CDR3. Each record gives: V gene, D gene, clone size, J gene, CDR3 protein, CDR3 DNA. D genes are given only for firm matches. The size of a clone is reported for some rows only, either as once, few or many, or as a class for expanded clones.

v_gene: TRBV19; d_gene: NA; abundance: few; j_gene: TRBJ1-1; CDR3aa: CASSLRDGGTQNTEAFF; CDR3nt: TGTGCCAGTAGTCTCCGGGACGGCGGGACTCAGAACACTGAAGCTTTCTTT
v_gene: TRBV6-5; d_gene: NA; abundance: NA; j_gene: TRBJ1-1; CDR3aa: CASSSYRELRIEAFF; CDR3nt: TGTGCCAGCAGTTCCTACAGGGAATTACGCATTGAAGCTTTCTTT
v_gene: TRBV20-1; d_gene: NA; abundance: many; j_gene: TRBJ1-2; CDR3aa: CSAYREGYTF; CDR3nt: TGCAGTGCGTACAGGGAGGGCTACACCTTC
v_gene: TRBV2; d_gene: NA; abundance: many; j_gene: TRBJ2-6; CDR3aa: CASSERRGGNGANVLTF; CDR3nt: TGTGCCAGCAGTGAGCGGCGAGGAGGCAATGGTGCCAACGTCCTGACTTTC
v_gene: TRBV12-3/TRBV12-4; d_gene: TRBD2; abundance: many; j_gene: TRBJ2-1; CDR3aa: CASSLGGLAGGGEQFF; CDR3nt: TGTGCCAGCAGTTTGGGCGGACTAGCGGGAGGGGGTGAGCAGTTCTTC
v_gene: TRBV10-3; d_gene: NA; abundance: many; j_gene: TRBJ2-3; CDR3aa: CAISESPPHAGHNHTDTQYF; CDR3nt: TGTGCCATCAGTGAGTCACCGCCCCACGCCGGCCACAATCACACAGATACGCAGTATTTT
v_gene: TRBV5-1; d_gene: TRBD2; abundance: NA; j_gene: TRBJ2-1; CDR3aa: CASRTSGGPNNEQFF; CDR3nt: TGCGCCAGCAGAACATCGGGAGGGCCGAACAATGAGCAGTTCTTC
v_gene: TRBV4-3; d_gene: TRBD2; abundance: many; j_gene: TRBJ2-3; CDR3aa: CASSQDRNGGGTDTQYF; CDR3nt: TGCGCCAGCAGCCAAGATCGGAACGGGGGGGGGACAGATACGCAGTATTTT
v_gene: TRBV28; d_gene: NA; abundance: many; j_gene: TRBJ1-2; CDR3aa: CASSLNTLYGYTF; CDR3nt: TGTGCCAGCAGTTTAAACACCCTCTATGGCTACACCTTC
v_gene: TRBV4-3; d_gene: TRBD2; abundance: NA; j_gene: TRBJ2-2; CDR3aa: CASSQEGTSGANTGELFF; CDR3nt: TGCGCCAGCAGCCAAGAAGGAACTAGCGGCGCGAACACCGGGGAGCTGTTTTTT
v_gene: TRBV10-3; d_gene: NA; abundance: many; j_gene: TRBJ1-6; CDR3aa: CAISEWPGDNSPLHF; CDR3nt: TGTGCCATCAGTGAATGGCCAGGAGATAATTCACCCCTCCACTTT
v_gene: TRBV6-6; d_gene: TRBD1; abundance: many; j_gene: TRBJ2-7; CDR3aa: CASSHTTGDEQYF; CDR3nt: TGTGCCAGCAGTCACACGACAGGGGACGAGCAGTACTTC
v_gene: TRBV7-9; d_gene: NA; abundance: many; j_gene: TRBJ2-5; CDR3aa: CASSPTRLEGQETQYF; CDR3nt: TGTGCCAGCAGCCCTACTCGATTAGAAGGGCAAGAGACCCAGTACTTC
v_gene: TRBV5-1; d_gene: TRBD2; abundance: many; j_gene: TRBJ2-1; CDR3aa: CASSSGLAGGPWDEQFF; CDR3nt: TGCGCCAGCAGCTCAGGACTAGCGGGAGGGCCGTGGGATGAGCAGTTCTTC
v_gene: TRBV2; d_gene: NA; abundance: many; j_gene: TRBJ1-2; CDR3aa: CATSSGVRDYGYTF; CDR3nt: TGTGCCACCTCATCAGGTGTAAGGGACTATGGCTACACCTTC
v_gene: TRBV10-2; d_gene: TRBD1; abundance: many; j_gene: TRBJ2-3; CDR3aa: CASSQWLGGATDTQYF; CDR3nt: TGCGCCAGCAGTCAATGGCTAGGGGGCGCGACAGATACGCAGTATTTT
v_gene: TRBV24-1; d_gene: TRBD1; abundance: many; j_gene: TRBJ2-1; CDR3aa: CATSDSGTGRFNEQFF; CDR3nt: TGTGCCACCAGTGATTCCGGGACAGGGCGATTCAATGAGCAGTTCTTC